This T cell receptor beta chain was recovered during a study of T cell changes during pregnancy in multiple sclerosis. Trimming left V 2 bases short and J 1 base short, with 5 bases between. This CDR3 has 13 amino acids. CDR1 is MNHEY and CDR2 is SVGAGI in the germline V gene. This table comes from immunoSEQ multiplex PCR, and its TCRdb copy is limited to in-frame clones, with some not included. The sample shows about 54,000 clones, about 90% of them seen only once. V is TRBV6-5 and J is TRBJ1-1; D call uncertain. Sample: peripheral blood, taken after pregnancy. The sequence was obtained from a female donor in good health, enrolled as a control in a pregnancy study. This chain's CDR3 is CASSYIGNTEAFF. The CDR3 bases are TGTGCCAGCAGTTACATCGGGAACACTGAAGCTTTCTTT.